The source of this TCR beta chain is a study of shared clonotypes between healthy human individuals (dated by TCRdb to about 2020). For the wider study: Three men and two women, aged 18 to 49 years, made up the cohort. Leukapheresis yielded between about 0.94 and 10 billion PBMCs per donor. For each donor, CD4 naive and CD4 memory were each given three plates, CD8 naive was given two plates, and CD8 memory was given one plate. To estimate repertoire size and how much clonotypes are shared between individuals, the study performed deep sequencing of blood TCR repertoires from five healthy adults. To increase sequencing depth and limit assay-specific biases, different laboratories used diverse techniques to prepare libraries and sequence TCR repertoires. What the authors observed across the whole study: Across four donors, roughly 5% of naive CD4, 3% to 3.5% of naive CD8, 2.3% of memory CD4, and around 0.4% of memory CD8 clonotypes were shared. Rarefaction of sorted-subset datasets indicated incomplete sequencing despite the large sequencing depth. Pairwise subsampling indicated that sequencing depth was expected to affect the degree of clonotype sharing among donors. Higher generation probabilities were observed for clonotypes shared by all four sorted-subset donors than for non-shared clonotypes. Because the study included only a small number of donors, the genetic and exposure-history diversity represented was limited. Sampling was limited to blood, and TCR repertoires in tissue likely differ from TCR repertoires in blood. Naive subsets generally had larger estimated clonotype richness than memory subsets did.

TCR CDR3 regions were amplified from genomic DNA by multiplex PCR using the deep immunoSEQ assay. Extracted genomic DNA from each cell subset was spread evenly across all wells of several immunoSEQ 96-well plates, with each plate serving as a replicate. For sorted subsets, about 210 ng of genomic DNA, equivalent to about 30,000 T cell genomes, went into each replicate PCR. Purified libraries were quantified with a Qubit 3.0 fluorometer, sized on a Bioanalyzer 2100, and re-quantified with the KAPA Library Quantification kit. Every immunoSEQ 96-well plate was sequenced on a dedicated single-read 150-cycle Illumina NextSeq 550 flow cell. The authors' pipeline ran thus. Because only junctional sequences without quality scores were contained in the immunoSEQ output, filtering matching that applied to full-length reads could not be performed. Sequences were annotated with PyIR, a Python wrapper for IgBLAST v1.9, using IMGT germline references to assign V/J genes and CDR3. Any read was removed if the V/J assignment was weak (E-value above 1e-6), the CDR3 was missing, or the read contained stop codons, out-of-frame junctions, or ambiguous translated residues. V3J clonotypes were defined as sequences sharing the same inferred V gene, J gene, and CDR3 amino acid sequence. Percentage overlap between repertoires was computed as shared unique clonotypes divided by the size of the smaller repertoire. RTK rarefaction, the Chao1 estimator, and Recon v2.1 estimates of unobserved clonotypes were used to assess repertoire richness. OLGA was used to compute generation probabilities for all TCRbeta clonotypes that the gDNA method yielded from a few donors. What TCRdb holds here is the immuneACCESS table cut down to in-frame rearrangements. Part of the clones is not present; checked against another copy, under half of the missing clones reflect an unresolved V gene, and the others are unexplained. Clone size and V and J calls were adopted from that table, with D and trimming inferred from the DNA. In all, the sample holds some 2,100,000 clones, and more than 85% of those were seen once. In total, the top ten clones hold 1.5% to 2% of the sample.

The CDR3 runs 13 residues from the cysteine to the phenylalanine. Left in the record is the CDR3 DNA by itself, 39 bases read in frame from the first base. Per the germline V gene, LGHNA is the CDR1 and YSLEER is the CDR2. V was cut back by 2 bases and J by 7 bases, leaving a gap of 9 bases between them. About this clone: The clone's antigen remains unknown. Within one base of it there is no much larger clone, and no base qualities were kept.

CD8 naive samples were obtained by positive selection for CCR7 among CD45RO-negative cells, yielding a CD45RA+CCR7+ population from which TemRA cells were excluded. The donors were healthy, HIV-negative adults with no recently reported acute infections or vaccinations. Every donor was a Caucasian adult residing in Nashville, Tennessee, USA. After blood collection by leukapheresis, PBMCs were isolated using Ficoll-Histopaque density gradient centrifugation and then cryopreserved in the vapor phase of liquid nitrogen. Purity and quantity of every magnetically sorted T cell population were checked by analytical flow cytometry. From each sorted fraction, genomic DNA was isolated and quantified by UV absorbance on a Nanodrop 2000c.

Recombination joined TRBV4-3 with TRBJ1-5, with TRBD1 as a weak D call on 5 bases. This TCR was sampled from a man aged 18 to 29 in good health. Some clones in this sample may be carry-over from other donors' samples. What was sequenced was naive CD8+ T cells from PBMCs. Read against the paper, the sample's cell subset or site label means: CD45RA+CCR7+. This receptor carries the CDR3 CASSQTRGQPQHF. Read as DNA, the sequence is TGCGCCAGCAGCCAAACAAGGGGCCAGCCCCAGCATTTT.